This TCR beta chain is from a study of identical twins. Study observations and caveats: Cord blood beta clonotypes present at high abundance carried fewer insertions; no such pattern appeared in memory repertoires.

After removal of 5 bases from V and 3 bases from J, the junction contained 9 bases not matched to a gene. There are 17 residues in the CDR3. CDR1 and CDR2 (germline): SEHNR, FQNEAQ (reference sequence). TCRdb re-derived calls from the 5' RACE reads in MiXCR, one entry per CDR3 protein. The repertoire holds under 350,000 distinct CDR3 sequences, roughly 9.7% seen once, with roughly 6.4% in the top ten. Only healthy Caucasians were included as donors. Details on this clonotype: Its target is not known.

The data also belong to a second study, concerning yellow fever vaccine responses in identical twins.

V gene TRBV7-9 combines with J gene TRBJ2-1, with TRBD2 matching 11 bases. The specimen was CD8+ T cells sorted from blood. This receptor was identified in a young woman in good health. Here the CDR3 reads CASSPSLAGDLYNEQFF. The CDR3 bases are TGTGCCAGCAGCCCATCACTAGCGGGGGATCTCTACAATGAGCAGTTCTTC.